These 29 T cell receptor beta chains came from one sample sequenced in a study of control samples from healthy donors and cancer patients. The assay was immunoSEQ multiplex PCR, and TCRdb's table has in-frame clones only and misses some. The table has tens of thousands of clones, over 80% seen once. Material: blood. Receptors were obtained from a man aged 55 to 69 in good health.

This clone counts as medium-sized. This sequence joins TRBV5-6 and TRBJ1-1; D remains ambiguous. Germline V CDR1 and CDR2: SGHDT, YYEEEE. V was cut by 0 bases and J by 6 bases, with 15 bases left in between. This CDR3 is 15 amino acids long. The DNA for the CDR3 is TGTGCCAGCAGCTTGGTGGCGGGGTGGGTATCTGAAGCTTTCTTT. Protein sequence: CASSLVAGWVSEAFF.

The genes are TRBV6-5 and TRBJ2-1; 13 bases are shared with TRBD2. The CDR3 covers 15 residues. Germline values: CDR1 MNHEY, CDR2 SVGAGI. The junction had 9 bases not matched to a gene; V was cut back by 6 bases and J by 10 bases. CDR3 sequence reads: CASSQLAGGQREQFF. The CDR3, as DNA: TGTGCCAGCAGCCAACTAGCGGGAGGGCAGAGGGAGCAGTTCTTC.

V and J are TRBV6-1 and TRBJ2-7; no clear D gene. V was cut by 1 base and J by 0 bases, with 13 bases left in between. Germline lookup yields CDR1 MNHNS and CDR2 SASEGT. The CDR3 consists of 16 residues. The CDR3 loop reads CASSEDGGSSSYEQYF. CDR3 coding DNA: TGTGCCAGCAGTGAAGACGGCGGATCGAGCTCCTACGAGCAGTACTTC.

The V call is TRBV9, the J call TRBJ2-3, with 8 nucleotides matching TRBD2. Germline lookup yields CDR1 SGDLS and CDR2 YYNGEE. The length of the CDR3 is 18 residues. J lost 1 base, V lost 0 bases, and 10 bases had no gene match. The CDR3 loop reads CASSVGSWGTRGTDTQYF. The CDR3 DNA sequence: TGTGCCAGCAGCGTAGGAAGTTGGGGGACTAGGGGCACAGATACGCAGTATTTT.

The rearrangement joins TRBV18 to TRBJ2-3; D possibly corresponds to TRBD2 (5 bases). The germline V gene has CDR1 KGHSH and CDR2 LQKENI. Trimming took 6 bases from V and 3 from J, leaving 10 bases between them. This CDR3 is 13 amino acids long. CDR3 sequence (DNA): TGTGCCAGCTCGAGGCCGGGGACAGATACGCAGTATTTT. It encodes CASSRPGTDTQYF.

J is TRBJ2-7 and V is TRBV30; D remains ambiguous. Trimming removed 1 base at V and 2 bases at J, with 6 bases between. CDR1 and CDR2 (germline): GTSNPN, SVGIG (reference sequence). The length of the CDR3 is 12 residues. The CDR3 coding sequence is TGTGCCTGGAGTGGTCTCACCTACGAGCAGTACTTC. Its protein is CAWSGLTYEQYF. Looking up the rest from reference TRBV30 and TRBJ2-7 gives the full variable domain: SQTIHQWPATLVQPVGSPLSLECTVEGTSNPNLYWYRQAAGRGLQLLFYSVGIGQISSEVPQNLSASRPQDRQFILSSKKLLLSDSGFYLCAWSGLTYEQYFGPGTRLTVT.

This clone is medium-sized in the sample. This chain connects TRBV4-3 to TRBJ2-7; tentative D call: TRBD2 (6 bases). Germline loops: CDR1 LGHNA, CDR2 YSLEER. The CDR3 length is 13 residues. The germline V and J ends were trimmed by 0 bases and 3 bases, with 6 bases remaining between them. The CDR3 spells CASSQERDYEQYF. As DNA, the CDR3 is TGCGCCAGCAGCCAAGAGCGGGACTACGAGCAGTACTTC.

The CDR3 bases are TGCGCCAGCAGCCGGACAGGGGGTGTTTACGAGCAGTACTTC. Protein: CASSRTGGVYEQYF. The chain recombines TRBV5-1 with TRBJ2-7; 10 nucleotides align to TRBD1. CDR1 is SGHRS and CDR2 is YFSETQ in the germline V gene. V shed 4 bases and J 4 bases; nucleotides not matched to a gene: 5. This CDR3 has 14 residues.

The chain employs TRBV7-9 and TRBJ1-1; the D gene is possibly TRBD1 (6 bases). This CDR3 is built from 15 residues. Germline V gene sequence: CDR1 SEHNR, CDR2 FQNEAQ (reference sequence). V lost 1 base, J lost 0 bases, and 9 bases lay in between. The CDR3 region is CASSLEGGVNTEAFF. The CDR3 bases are TGTGCCAGCAGCTTAGAAGGGGGGGTGAACACTGAAGCTTTCTTT. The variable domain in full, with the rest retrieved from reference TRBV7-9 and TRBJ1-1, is DTGVSQNPRHKITKRGQNVTFRCDPISEHNRLYWYRQTLGQGPEFLTYFQNEAQLEKSRLLSDRFSAERPKGSFSTLEIQRTEQGDSAMYLCASSLEGGVNTEAFFGQGTRLTVV.

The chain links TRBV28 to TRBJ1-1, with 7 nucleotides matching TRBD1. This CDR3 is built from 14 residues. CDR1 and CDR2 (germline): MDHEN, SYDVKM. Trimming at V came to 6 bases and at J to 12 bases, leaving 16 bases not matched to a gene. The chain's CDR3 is CASRRTGARVDTFF. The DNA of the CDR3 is TGTGCCAGCAGACGCACAGGGGCCCGGGTTGATACTTTCTTT.

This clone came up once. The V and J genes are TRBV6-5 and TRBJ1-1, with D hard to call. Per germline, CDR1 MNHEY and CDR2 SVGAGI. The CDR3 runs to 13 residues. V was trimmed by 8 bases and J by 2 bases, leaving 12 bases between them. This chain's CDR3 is CASQRPRNTEAFF. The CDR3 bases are TGTGCCAGCCAAAGACCCCGAAACACTGAAGCTTTCTTT.

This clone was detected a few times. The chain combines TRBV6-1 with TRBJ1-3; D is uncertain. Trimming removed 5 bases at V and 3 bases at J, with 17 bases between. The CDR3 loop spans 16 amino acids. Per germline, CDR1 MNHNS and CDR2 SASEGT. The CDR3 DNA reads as TGTGCCAGCAGTCAAGACCGACCGGCGTATGGAAACACCATATATTTT. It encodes CASSQDRPAYGNTIYF.

The CDR3 DNA is TGTGCCTGGAGTTTAAAGGTTGGGCAGCCCCAGCATTTT. This encodes CAWSLKVGQPQHF. The gene calls are TRBV30 and TRBJ1-5; no definite D call. The ends were cut back, 2 bases at V and 7 bases at J, with 12 bases in the middle. This CDR3 comprises 13 residues. Germline loops: CDR1 GTSNPN, CDR2 SVGIG (reference sequence).

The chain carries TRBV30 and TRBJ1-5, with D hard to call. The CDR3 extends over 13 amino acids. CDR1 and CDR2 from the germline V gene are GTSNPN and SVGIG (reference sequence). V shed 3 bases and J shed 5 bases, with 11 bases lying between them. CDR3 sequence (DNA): TGTGCCTGGAGCGCCGACATCTATCAGCCCCAGCATTTT. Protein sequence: CAWSADIYQPQHF.

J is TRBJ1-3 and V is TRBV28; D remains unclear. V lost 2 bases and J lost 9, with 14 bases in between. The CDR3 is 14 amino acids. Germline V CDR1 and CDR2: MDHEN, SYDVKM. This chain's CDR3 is CASSLRQVASTIYF. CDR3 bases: TGTGCCAGCAGTTTAAGGCAGGTCGCCAGCACCATATATTTT.

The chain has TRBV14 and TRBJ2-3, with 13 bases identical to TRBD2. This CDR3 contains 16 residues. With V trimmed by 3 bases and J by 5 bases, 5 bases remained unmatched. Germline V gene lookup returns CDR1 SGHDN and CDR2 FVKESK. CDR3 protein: CASSQGRLAGGDTQYF. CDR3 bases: TGTGCCAGCAGCCAGGGGCGACTAGCGGGAGGAGATACGCAGTATTTT.

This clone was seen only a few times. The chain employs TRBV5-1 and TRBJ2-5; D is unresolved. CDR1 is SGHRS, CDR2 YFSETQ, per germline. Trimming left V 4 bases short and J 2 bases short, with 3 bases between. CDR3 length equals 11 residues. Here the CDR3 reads CASSTQETQYF. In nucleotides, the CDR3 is TGCGCCAGCAGCACACAAGAGACCCAGTACTTC.

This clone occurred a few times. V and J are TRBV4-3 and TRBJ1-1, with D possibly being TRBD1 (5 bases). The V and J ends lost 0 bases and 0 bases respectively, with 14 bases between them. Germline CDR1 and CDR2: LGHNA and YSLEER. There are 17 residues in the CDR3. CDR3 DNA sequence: TGCGCCAGCAGCCAAGATTCGCGGGGGGGACTGAACACTGAAGCTTTCTTT. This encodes CASSQDSRGGLNTEAFF.

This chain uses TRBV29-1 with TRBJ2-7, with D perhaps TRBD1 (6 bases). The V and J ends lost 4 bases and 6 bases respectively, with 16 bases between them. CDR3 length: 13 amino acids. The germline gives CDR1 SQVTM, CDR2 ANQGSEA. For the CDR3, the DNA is TGCAGCGTTGTTTCAGGGGCGGTATTCGAGCAGTACTTC. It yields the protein CSVVSGAVFEQYF.

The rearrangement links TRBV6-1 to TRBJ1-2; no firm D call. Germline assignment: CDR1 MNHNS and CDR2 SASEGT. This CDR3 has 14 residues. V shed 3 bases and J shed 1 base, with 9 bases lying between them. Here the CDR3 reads CASSDVTVNYGYTF. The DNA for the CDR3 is TGTGCCAGCAGTGACGTTACCGTTAACTATGGCTACACCTTC.

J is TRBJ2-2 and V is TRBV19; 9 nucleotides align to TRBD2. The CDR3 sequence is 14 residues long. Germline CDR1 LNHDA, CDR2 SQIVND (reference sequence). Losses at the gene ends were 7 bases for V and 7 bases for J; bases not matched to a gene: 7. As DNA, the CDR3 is TGTGCCAGTACTCCTAGCGGGAAAATCGGGGAGCTGTTTTTT. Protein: CASTPSGKIGELFF.

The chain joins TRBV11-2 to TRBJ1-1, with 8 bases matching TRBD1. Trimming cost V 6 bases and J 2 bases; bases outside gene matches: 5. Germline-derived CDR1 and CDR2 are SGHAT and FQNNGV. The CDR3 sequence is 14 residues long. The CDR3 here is CASSYGQGNTEAFF. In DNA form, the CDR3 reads TGTGCCAGCAGTTACGGACAGGGAAACACTGAAGCTTTCTTT.

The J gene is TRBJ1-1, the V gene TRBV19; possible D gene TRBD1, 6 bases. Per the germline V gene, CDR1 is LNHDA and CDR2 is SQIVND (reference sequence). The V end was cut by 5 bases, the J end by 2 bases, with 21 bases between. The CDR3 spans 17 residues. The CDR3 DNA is TGTGCCAGTAGTCGCGCGGGGGCCATTGCCCTAAACACTGAAGCTTTCTTT. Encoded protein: CASSRAGAIALNTEAFF. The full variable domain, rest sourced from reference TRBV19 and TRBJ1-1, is DGGITQSPKYLFRKEGQNVTLSCEQNLNHDAMYWYRQDPGQGLRLIYYSQIVNDFQKGDIAEGYSVSREKKESFPLTVTSAQKNPTAFYLCASSRAGAIALNTEAFFGQGTRLTVV.

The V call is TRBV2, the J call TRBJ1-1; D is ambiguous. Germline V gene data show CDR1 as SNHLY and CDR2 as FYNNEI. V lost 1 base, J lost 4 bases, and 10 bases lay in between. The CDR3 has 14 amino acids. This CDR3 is CASSEGWGSTEAFF. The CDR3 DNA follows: TGTGCCAGCAGTGAAGGCTGGGGTAGCACTGAAGCTTTCTTT.

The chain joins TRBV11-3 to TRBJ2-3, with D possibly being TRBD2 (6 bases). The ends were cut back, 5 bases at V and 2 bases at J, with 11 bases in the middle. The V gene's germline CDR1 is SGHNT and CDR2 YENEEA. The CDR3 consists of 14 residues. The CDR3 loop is CASSPGLYTDTQYF. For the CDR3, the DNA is TGTGCCAGCAGCCCGGGACTGTACACAGATACGCAGTATTTT.

The CDR3 DNA is TGTGCCTGGAGTGTACTCCGACAGGGAGGCACAGATACGCAGTATTTT. It yields the protein CAWSVLRQGGTDTQYF. J is TRBJ2-3 and V is TRBV30; TRBD1 aligns across 7 bases. The CDR3 totals 16 residues. V was pared by 0 bases and J by 1 base, with 7 bases of the junction left unmatched. From germline, CDR1 is GTSNPN and CDR2 SVGIG (reference sequence). Complete variable domain (other parts from reference TRBV30 and TRBJ2-3): SQTIHQWPATLVQPVGSPLSLECTVEGTSNPNLYWYRQAAGRGLQLLFYSVGIGQISSEVPQNLSASRPQDRQFILSSKKLLLSDSGFYLCAWSVLRQGGTDTQYFGPGTRLTVL.

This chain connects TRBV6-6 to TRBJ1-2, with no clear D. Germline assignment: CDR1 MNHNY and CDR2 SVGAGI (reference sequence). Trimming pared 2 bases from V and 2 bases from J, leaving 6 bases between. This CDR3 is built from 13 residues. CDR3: CASSYDPNYGYTF. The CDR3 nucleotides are TGTGCCAGCAGTTACGACCCAAACTATGGCTACACCTTC.

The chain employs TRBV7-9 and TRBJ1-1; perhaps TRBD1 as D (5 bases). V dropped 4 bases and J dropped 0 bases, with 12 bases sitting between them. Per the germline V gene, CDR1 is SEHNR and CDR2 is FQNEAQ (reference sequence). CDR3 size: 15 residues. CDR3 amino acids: CASSSTVIMNTEAFF. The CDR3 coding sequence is TGTGCCAGCAGCTCGACAGTTATTATGAACACTGAAGCTTTCTTT.

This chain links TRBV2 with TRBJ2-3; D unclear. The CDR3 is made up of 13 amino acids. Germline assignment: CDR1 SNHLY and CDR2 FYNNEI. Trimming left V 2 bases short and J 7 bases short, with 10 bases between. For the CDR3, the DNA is TGTGCCAGCAGTGAAATCGTGGTGTATACGCAGTATTTT. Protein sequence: CASSEIVVYTQYF.